The 32 T cell receptor beta chains listed next were all sequenced from one sample in a study of blood T cell repertoires in COVID-19. Sequencing was performed with immunoSEQ multiplex PCR; in TCRdb, only in-frame clones are kept and a portion is missing. This repertoire shows about 170,000 clones, roughly 84% found once; its top ten account for 7% to 8%. What was sequenced was PBMCs or T cells enriched from blood (not recorded which). The receptors derive from a woman aged 45-60 years who had recovered from COVID-19.

V and J are TRBV7-9 and TRBJ1-1; TRBD1 is a possible D gene (5 bases). The CDR3 contains 15 residues. Per the germline V gene, CDR1 is SEHNR and CDR2 is FQNEAQ (reference sequence). V lost 1 base, J lost 4 bases, and 13 bases lay in between. CDR3 in DNA: TGTGCCAGCAGCTTAGTGGTAGGGGTGAGCACTGAAGCTTTCTTT. Its translation is CASSLVVGVSTEAFF.

The chain employs TRBV12-3 or TRBV12-4 and TRBJ1-1; 7 nucleotides agree with TRBD1. J gave up 7 bases and V 6 bases, and 8 bases lay outside the gene matches. This CDR3 comprises 13 residues. The CDR3 protein is CASRPRQGREAFF. CDR3 bases: TGTGCCAGCAGGCCCCGACAGGGCCGTGAAGCTTTCTTT.

The chain combines TRBV24-1 with TRBJ1-2; D is unresolved. Germline assignment: CDR1 KGHDR and CDR2 SFDVKD. The CDR3 is made up of 14 amino acids. The germline V and J ends were trimmed by 1 base and 8 bases, with 13 bases remaining between them. CDR3 protein: CATSDFWHESGYTF. The CDR3 DNA reads as TGTGCCACCAGTGATTTCTGGCATGAATCGGGCTACACCTTC.

The rearrangement joins TRBV14 to TRBJ2-1; 11 nucleotides align to TRBD1. After removal of 3 bases from V and 11 bases from J, the junction contained 3 bases not matched to a gene. CDR3 length: 13 residues. Germline V gives CDR1 SGHDN, CDR2 FVKESK. The CDR3, as DNA: TGTGCCAGCAGCCATGGGACAGGGGGGCAGCAGTTCTTC. Translation gives CASSHGTGGQQFF.

V and J are TRBV12-3 or TRBV12-4 and TRBJ1-6; D remains unclear. This CDR3 is 12 amino acids long. The V and J ends lost 7 bases and 8 bases respectively, with 9 bases between them. As DNA, the CDR3 is TGTGCCAGCACCCTCAGTTATTCACCCCTCCACTTT. Translating gives CASTLSYSPLHF.

The rearrangement links TRBV7-6 to TRBJ2-7, with D perhaps TRBD2 (6 bases). The germline gives CDR1 SGHVS, CDR2 FNYEAQ. Trimming removed 1 base from V and 2 bases from J, with 6 bases in between. There are 13 residues in the CDR3. CDR3 nucleotides: TGTGCCAGCAGCTTAGGACTAGCCTACGAGCAGTACTTC. Translation gives CASSLGLAYEQYF. Based on the CDR3 plus reference TRBV7-6 and TRBJ2-7, the full variable domain is GAGVSQSPRYKVTKRGQDVALRCDPISGHVSLYWYRQALGQGPEFLTYFNYEAQQDKSGLPNDRFSAERPEGSISTLTIQRTEQRDSAMYRCASSLGLAYEQYFGPGTRLTVT.

This rearrangement joins TRBV11-1 to TRBJ1-1; the D gene is possibly TRBD1 (5 bases). Germline assignment: CDR1 SGHAT and CDR2 FQDESV (reference sequence). Trimming left V 0 bases short and J 5 bases short, with 13 bases between. This CDR3 is built from 15 residues. CDR3 DNA: TGTGCCAGCAGCTTAGCGTCCGGGGGGAAGACTGAAGCTTTCTTT. It translates to CASSLASGGKTEAFF. The entire variable domain, with the rest obtained from reference TRBV11-1 and TRBJ1-1, is as follows: EAEVAQSPRYKITEKSQAVAFWCDPISGHATLYWYRQILGQGPELLVQFQDESVVDDSQLPKDRFSAERLKGVDSTLKIQPAELGDSAMYLCASSLASGGKTEAFFGQGTRLTVV.

The sample holds a few counts of this clone. The V call is TRBV5-1, the J call TRBJ1-4; D is ambiguous. This CDR3 has 16 residues. Germline CDR1 and CDR2: SGHRS and YFSETQ. The V end was cut by 0 bases, the J end by 8 bases, with 17 bases between. The CDR3 sequence is CASSLAGSTLGEKLFF. The DNA for the CDR3 is TGCGCCAGCAGCTTGGCGGGGTCAACCCTGGGGGAAAAACTGTTTTTT.

Concerning this clone itself: The limits of the CDR3 on the DNA are not certain, so only TCRdb's listed CDR3 is given. The gene calls are TRBV21-1 and TRBJ1-5; whether TRBD1, the table's D call, matches the DNA was not checked. TRBV21-1 is described as a pseudogene. Termini included, the CDR3 measures 15 amino acids. The CDR3 reads CASSNWAGGNQPQHF.

V is TRBV7-9 and J is TRBJ1-1; TRBD1 matches 7 bases. V shed 7 bases and J 5 bases; nucleotides not matched to a gene: 7. Germline V gene lookup returns CDR1 SEHNR and CDR2 FQNEAQ (reference sequence). This CDR3 is 13 amino acids long. This CDR3 is CASIGGGYTEAFF. The CDR3 region has the DNA TGTGCCAGCATTGGAGGGGGCTATACTGAAGCTTTCTTT.

This chain links TRBV30 with TRBJ2-7, with TRBD1 matching 12 bases. The germline V gene encodes CDR1 GTSNPN and CDR2 SVGIG (reference sequence). The CDR3 is made up of 14 amino acids. After removal of 3 bases from V and 3 bases from J, the junction contained 3 bases not matched to a gene. The DNA of the CDR3 is TGTGCCTGGAGGGGACAGGGGGCCTTCTACGAGCAGTACTTC. It yields the protein CAWRGQGAFYEQYF. The complete variable domain, with remaining parts taken from reference TRBV30 and TRBJ2-7, reads SQTIHQWPATLVQPVGSPLSLECTVEGTSNPNLYWYRQAAGRGLQLLFYSVGIGQISSEVPQNLSASRPQDRQFILSSKKLLLSDSGFYLCAWRGQGAFYEQYFGPGTRLTVT.

This chain connects TRBV9 to TRBJ2-3; TRBD1 is a possible D gene (7 bases). Germline V gene data show CDR1 as SGDLS and CDR2 as YYNGEE. Between the trimmed V and J ends, which lost 0 bases and 3 bases, there was a span of 14 bases. CDR3 size: 16 residues. CDR3 sequence reads: CASSVVQGGVTDTQYF. The DNA of the CDR3 is TGTGCCAGCAGCGTAGTCCAGGGGGGAGTGACAGATACGCAGTATTTT.

The rearrangement uses TRBV2 and TRBJ1-6; D gene uncertain. The CDR3 covers 14 residues. Germline V gene data show CDR1 as SNHLY and CDR2 as FYNNEI. V lost 2 bases and J lost 9, with 11 bases in between. The CDR3 loop is CASSENSLFSPLHF. CDR3 nucleotides: TGTGCCAGCAGTGAAAACAGTCTCTTTTCACCCCTCCACTTT.

This clone was seen more than once but under ten times. The gene calls are TRBV20-1 and TRBJ1-4, with D possibly TRBD1 on 6 matching bases. CDR1 DFQATT and CDR2 SNEGSKA come from the germline V gene (reference sequence). V dropped 3 bases and J dropped 8 bases, with 13 bases sitting between them. This CDR3 spans 13 amino acids. The DNA for the CDR3 is TGCAGTGCTAGTTCCCCCGGGACAGAAAAACTGTTTTTT. Encoded protein: CSASSPGTEKLFF.

J is TRBJ2-2 and V is TRBV5-1, with D perhaps TRBD1 (6 bases). The germline V gene has CDR1 SGHRS and CDR2 YFSETQ. CDR3 length: 16 residues. The germline V and J ends were trimmed by 0 bases and 2 bases, with 11 bases remaining between them. The chain's CDR3 is CASSLVGTLNTGELFF. The CDR3 DNA reads TGCGCCAGCAGCTTGGTCGGGACACTTAACACCGGGGAGCTGTTTTTT.

This clone has more than one count but fewer than ten. Because the CDR3's place on the DNA is in doubt, the DNA is left out and the CDR3 is given as listed by TCRdb. The V call is TRBV19, the J call TRBJ2-1; TRBD1, the table's D call, lacks a check against the DNA. The V gene's germline CDR1 is LNHDA and CDR2 SQIVND (reference sequence). The CDR3 extends over 21 residues, inclusive of both ends. The CDR3 protein is CASTLSGTGTRTMSSSSGKFF.

This chain connects TRBV3-1 (or the pseudogene TRBV3-2) to TRBJ2-3; 8 nucleotides align to TRBD2. V was pared by 7 bases and J by 3 bases, with 3 bases of the junction left unmatched. The CDR3 spans 13 residues. Germline lookup yields CDR1 LGHDT and CDR2 YNNKEL (reference sequence). CDR3 region: CASNRGGTDTQYF. The CDR3, as DNA: TGTGCCAGCAACCGGGGGGGAACAGATACGCAGTATTTT.

J is TRBJ1-6 and V is TRBV21-1; TRBD1, the table's D call, was not compared with the DNA. TRBV21-1 is listed as a pseudogene. The CDR3 is 17 amino acids. CDR3 amino acids: CASSPDRESSYNSPLHF. As DNA, the CDR3 is TGTGCCAGCAGCCCGGACAGGGAAAGCTCCTATAATTCACCCCTCCACTTT.

The chain is built from TRBV7-9 and TRBJ1-4, with a weak D call TRBD1 (5 bases). This CDR3 is built from 15 residues. V gave up 1 base and J gave up 4 bases, with 10 bases separating them. Per the germline V gene, CDR1 is SEHNR and CDR2 is FQNEAQ (reference sequence). The CDR3 coding sequence is TGTGCCAGCAGCTTAGGCGGGACGGGTAATGAAAAACTGTTTTTT. This gives the protein CASSLGGTGNEKLFF.

This clone was seen a single time. V and J are TRBV4-1 and TRBJ1-4, with D perhaps matching TRBD1 (5 bases). V lost 4 bases and J 3 bases, leaving 9 bases between the germline ends. Germline V gene data show CDR1 as MGHRA and CDR2 as YSYEKL. The CDR3 loop spans 14 amino acids. CDR3 residues: CASSPWGANEKLFF. The CDR3 nucleotides read TGCGCCAGCAGCCCCTGGGGGGCTAATGAAAAACTGTTTTTT.

The chain employs TRBV5-1 and TRBJ2-5, with 8 bases fitting TRBD1. The V gene's germline CDR1 is SGHRS and CDR2 YFSETQ. Germline trimming cut 3 bases from V and 5 bases from J; bases unmatched to any gene: 9. The CDR3 is made up of 15 amino acids. The CDR3 sequence is CASSYQGARAETQYF. CDR3 sequence (DNA): TGCGCCAGCAGCTATCAGGGGGCGCGGGCGGAGACCCAGTACTTC.

In its sample, this clone was seen once. This chain links TRBV5-6 with TRBJ2-3; a weak D match, TRBD2 (7 bases). This CDR3 region has 15 residues. V lost 6 bases, J lost 2 bases, and 16 bases lay in between. Germline loops: CDR1 SGHDT, CDR2 YYEEEE. For the CDR3, the DNA is TGTGCCAGCACCCCGGGGGGCGGTTACACAGATACGCAGTATTTT. Its translation is CASTPGGGYTDTQYF.

This sequence joins TRBV19 and TRBJ2-7, with a tentative D call TRBD1 (5 bases). CDR3 length: 15 residues. Looked up from germline, CDR1 is LNHDA and CDR2 is SQIVND (reference sequence). The V end lost 7 bases, the J end lost 3 bases, and 19 bases lay between the germline ends. DNA of the CDR3: TGTGCCAGTAAAATTGGGGCAACGGGTATCTACGAGCAGTACTTC. Its protein is CASKIGATGIYEQYF.

The count of this clone is one. This chain links TRBV12-5 with TRBJ1-5, with 7 bases that match TRBD1. After removal of 5 bases from V and 5 bases from J, the junction contained 6 bases not matched to a gene. Germline CDR1 and CDR2: LGHNT and FRNRAP. The CDR3 is 14 amino acids. The CDR3: CASGPGTDHQPQHF. The DNA of the CDR3 is TGTGCTAGTGGTCCTGGGACAGACCATCAGCCCCAGCATTTT.

This clone was found a few times. This sequence joins TRBV7-9 and TRBJ2-7; 8 nucleotides align to TRBD1. V lost 1 base and J lost 3; bases outside the gene matches: 5. The CDR3 runs to 15 residues. Germline-derived CDR1 and CDR2 are SEHNR and FQNEAQ (reference sequence). CDR3 protein: CASSLGFTGGYEQYF. The CDR3 nucleotides read TGTGCCAGCAGCTTAGGGTTTACAGGGGGCTACGAGCAGTACTTC.

This chain uses TRBV28 with TRBJ2-3; D remains unclear. CDR1 and CDR2 from the germline V gene are MDHEN and SYDVKM. The CDR3 runs to 11 residues. Trimming removed 9 bases at V and 0 bases at J, with 4 bases between. CDR3 protein: CASKSTDTQYF. The CDR3 nucleotides are TGTGCCAGTAAAAGCACAGATACGCAGTATTTT.

This clone has a single count. This sequence joins TRBV19 and TRBJ2-3; TRBD2 aligns across 7 bases. J lost 7 bases, V lost 8 bases, and 12 bases had no gene match. Per germline, CDR1 LNHDA and CDR2 SQIVND (reference sequence). The CDR3 is made up of 14 amino acids. The CDR3 sequence: CASVDLADVNTQYF. In DNA, the CDR3 is TGTGCCAGTGTTGACCTAGCGGATGTGAATACGCAGTATTTT. Supplemented by reference TRBV19 and TRBJ2-3, the full variable domain reads DGGITQSPKYLFRKEGQNVTLSCEQNLNHDAMYWYRQDPGQGLRLIYYSQIVNDFQKGDIAEGYSVSREKKESFPLTVTSAQKNPTAFYLCASVDLADVNTQYFGPGTRLTVL.

The chain is built from TRBV12-3 or TRBV12-4 and TRBJ1-5; weak D call: TRBD1 (6 bases). The V end was cut by 6 bases, the J end by 6 bases, with 9 bases between. The CDR3 runs to 12 residues. CDR3 in DNA: TGTGCCAGCAGGTCGACAGGTCAGCCCCAGCATTTT. It yields the protein CASRSTGQPQHF.

The chain employs TRBV5-5 and TRBJ2-5, with D possibly being TRBD2 (5 bases). CDR1 and CDR2 from the germline V gene are SGHKS and YYEKEE (reference sequence). Deletions cut 4 bases from V and 0 bases from J, with 7 bases between. The CDR3 has 13 amino acids. The CDR3 nucleotides read TGTGCCAGCAGCCCCGGGGACCAAGAGACCCAGTACTTC. Encoded protein: CASSPGDQETQYF.

The rearrangement links TRBV29-1 to TRBJ1-2; 8 nucleotides match TRBD1. Germline trimming cut 1 base from V and 8 bases from J; bases unmatched to any gene: 15. CDR3 length: 16 residues. Germline assignment: CDR1 SQVTM and CDR2 ANQGSEA. CDR3 nucleotides: TGCAGCGTTGAAGGTAGGACAGGGAGTCTGAAGGCGGGCTACACCTTC. Translating it yields CSVEGRTGSLKAGYTF.

The chain links TRBV5-6 to TRBJ2-7; TRBD2 might be the D (5 bases). The V gene's germline CDR1 is SGHDT and CDR2 YYEEEE. The CDR3 length is 13 residues. The ends were cut back, 4 bases at V and 1 base at J, with 9 bases in the middle. Written as DNA, the CDR3 is TGTGCCAGCAGCAGCGGACGTTCCTACGAGCAGTACTTC. Amino acids: CASSSGRSYEQYF. The variable domain in full, with the rest retrieved from reference TRBV5-6 and TRBJ2-7, is DAGVTQSPTHLIKTRGQQVTLRCSPKSGHDTVSWYQQALGQGPQFIFQYYEEEERQRGNFPDRFSGHQFPNYSSELNVNALLLGDSALYLCASSSGRSYEQYFGPGTRLTVT.

CDR3 region: CASSSYQGTGNTIYF. The CDR3 DNA follows: TGTGCCAGCAGCTCTTACCAGGGTACCGGAAACACCATATATTTT. The chain couples TRBV7-2 to TRBJ1-3; weak D call: TRBD1 (5 bases). V gave up 4 bases and J gave up 4 bases, with 14 bases separating them. This CDR3 comprises 15 residues. Per germline, CDR1 SGHTA and CDR2 FQGNSA.